The 19 T cell receptor beta chains listed next were all sequenced from one sample in a study of cytomegalovirus exposure and HLA in healthy donors. The PCR ran on 60 Vbeta and 13 Jbeta primers. Data came from immunoSEQ multiplex PCR; TCRdb stores just in-frame clones and leaves some out. The profile shows roughly 100,000 clones, 75% of them singletons. The source material was PBMCs. Receptors were obtained from a male donor in good health and CMV-seropositive.

V usage is TRBV18 and J usage is TRBJ2-1; 9 positions agree with TRBD2. The CDR3 is 15 residues long. The germline V gene has CDR1 KGHSH and CDR2 LQKENI. V was pared by 3 bases and J by 8 bases, with 8 bases of the junction left unmatched. CDR3 residues: CASSPLGAGGHEQFF. The CDR3 nucleotides are TGTGCCAGCTCACCCCTAGGAGCGGGAGGACATGAGCAGTTCTTC. The variable domain in full, with the rest retrieved from reference TRBV18 and TRBJ2-1, is NAGVMQNPRHLVRRRGQEARLRCSPMKGHSHVYWYRQLPEEGLKFMVYLQKENIIDESGMPKERFSAEFPKEGPSILRIQQVVRGDSAAYFCASSPLGAGGHEQFFGPGTRLTVL.

This clone was detected only a few times. This CDR3 is CASSPTSGTGTVEQYF. CDR3 bases: TGTGCCAGCAGTCCAACATCCGGGACAGGGACGGTCGAGCAGTACTTC. The chain links TRBV27 to TRBJ2-7, with TRBD1 identical over 9 bases. Germline V CDR1 and CDR2: MNHEY, SMNVEV (reference sequence). V gave up 5 bases and J gave up 6 bases; unmatched junction bases: 14. The CDR3 has 16 amino acids.

The chain uses TRBV27 and TRBJ2-1; D unclear. The germline V gene has CDR1 MNHEY and CDR2 SMNVEV (reference sequence). CDR3 length equals 13 residues. Trimming left V 5 bases short and J 8 bases short, with 13 bases between. This CDR3 reads CASSLYRNDEQFF. As DNA, the CDR3 is TGTGCCAGCAGTCTCTATAGAAACGATGAGCAGTTCTTC.

CDR3 DNA sequence: TGTGCCAGCAGTTACACTTACGACAGGGCTGGGGCCAACGTCCTGACTTTC. Amino acid sequence: CASSYTYDRAGANVLTF. V usage is TRBV27 and J usage is TRBJ2-6, with 7 positions matching TRBD1. Trimming at V came to 4 bases and at J to 2 bases, leaving 8 bases not matched to a gene. The germline V gene encodes CDR1 MNHEY and CDR2 SMNVEV (reference sequence). The CDR3 length is 17 residues.

The genes are TRBV9 and TRBJ2-1, with 8 bases that match TRBD2. The CDR3 sequence is 15 residues long. Germline V gene sequence: CDR1 SGDLS, CDR2 YYNGEE. V dropped 0 bases and J dropped 2; count of bases not matched to a gene: 1. CDR3 sequence (DNA): TGTGCCAGCAGCGTAGTAGCGGGGCCCTACAATGAGCAGTTCTTC. It yields the protein CASSVVAGPYNEQFF.

The count of this clone is one. The V and J genes are TRBV25-1 and TRBJ2-4; unclear D gene. V dropped 2 bases and J dropped 0 bases, with 5 bases sitting between them. CDR1 is MGHDK, CDR2 SYGVNS, per germline. The CDR3 covers 14 residues. The CDR3 loop reads CASSELEAKNIQYF. DNA of the CDR3: TGTGCCAGCAGTGAACTAGAAGCCAAAAACATTCAGTACTTC.

This clone was detected only a few times. The chain has TRBV6-1 and TRBJ1-3; no definite D call. Trimming removed 6 bases at V and 0 bases at J, with 12 bases between. This CDR3 comprises 15 residues. CDR1 and CDR2 (germline): MNHNS, SASEGT. The CDR3 sequence: CASSRDVNSGNTIYF. CDR3 nucleotides: TGTGCCAGCAGCCGCGATGTTAACTCTGGAAACACCATATATTTT.

This clone appeared a few times. The chain employs TRBV10-3 and TRBJ2-7; D might be TRBD1 (6 bases). The germline V gene encodes CDR1 ENHRY and CDR2 SYGVKD. This CDR3 is 15 amino acids long. Trimming cost V 3 bases and J 5 bases, with 17 bases left between them. The CDR3 protein is CAISDGRGLNHEQYF. In DNA form, the CDR3 reads TGTGCCATCAGTGATGGCAGGGGCCTTAATCACGAGCAGTACTTC.

The chain is built from TRBV5-4 and TRBJ1-2; D is unresolved. The germline CDR1 and CDR2 sequences are SGHNT and YYREEE (reference sequence). The CDR3 loop spans 15 amino acids. Trimming removed 2 bases from V and 1 base from J, with 12 bases in between. The CDR3 sequence: CASSFGEELNYGYTF. The CDR3 DNA is TGTGCCAGCAGCTTTGGAGAAGAACTTAACTATGGCTACACCTTC.

This sequence joins TRBV29-1 and TRBJ1-5, with 9 bases identical to TRBD1. CDR1 and CDR2 (germline): SQVTM, ANQGSEA. The CDR3 contains 19 residues. With 6 bases clipped from V and 4 bases from J, the junction kept 22 bases outside the gene matches. In DNA, the CDR3 is TGCAGCGTCGGAAAACCACAGGGGGCTGAGTTTTTTTCAAATCAGCCCCAGCATTTT. This encodes CSVGKPQGAEFFSNQPQHF.

The rearrangement links TRBV6-6 to TRBJ1-4, with 9 bases lining up with TRBD1. V trimming: 5 bases; J trimming: 0 bases; junction bases outside the gene matches: 4. CDR3 length: 16 amino acids. The V gene's germline CDR1 is MNHNY and CDR2 SVGAGI (reference sequence). CDR3 bases: TGTGCCAGCAGTCCTACAGGGGGCTCAACTAATGAAAAACTGTTTTTT. Translated: CASSPTGGSTNEKLFF.

The chain links TRBV5-4 to TRBJ1-1; D gene ambiguous. Trimming took 10 bases from V and 4 from J, leaving 17 bases between them. Germline lookup yields CDR1 SGHNT and CDR2 YYREEE (reference sequence). This CDR3 is built from 13 residues. In DNA, the CDR3 is TGTGCCCTCAGCGGGGTATGGGCCACTGAAGCTTTCTTT. Protein product: CALSGVWATEAFF.

In this sample, this clone turned up a few times. The chain joins TRBV4-3 to TRBJ1-1; D is unresolved. Per germline, CDR1 LGHNA and CDR2 YSLEER. The CDR3 runs 14 residues. Deletions cut 4 bases from V and 4 bases from J, with 13 bases between. CDR3 protein: CASSLFQAGTEAFF. The CDR3, as DNA: TGCGCCAGCAGCCTCTTCCAGGCGGGCACTGAAGCTTTCTTT.

The chain uses TRBV30 and TRBJ1-5; 10 bases align to TRBD1. This CDR3 is 15 amino acids long. Germline V gene lookup returns CDR1 GTSNPN and CDR2 SVGIG (reference sequence). J was trimmed by 2 bases and V by 5 bases; bases with no gene match: 6. The CDR3 DNA reads TGTGCCTGGGCCGGGACAGGGGTTGGCAATCAGCCCCAGCATTTT. It yields the protein CAWAGTGVGNQPQHF.

This rearrangement joins TRBV27 to TRBJ2-1; TRBD2 matches at 7 bases. The junction had 11 bases not matched to a gene; V was cut back by 7 bases and J by 2 bases. Germline V lookup: CDR1 MNHEY, CDR2 SMNVEV (reference sequence). The CDR3 has 16 amino acids. For the CDR3, the DNA is TGTGCCAGCACAAGAGGCGGGAGCCTAACCTACAATGAGCAGTTCTTC. Encoded protein: CASTRGGSLTYNEQFF.

As concerns this clone: The junction differs from germline at one of its ends, possibly a read error. The identical CDR3 is also encoded by other nucleotide sequences in the sample. V gene TRBV28 combines with J gene TRBJ1-1; 7 bases are a match to TRBD1. The V gene's germline CDR1 is MDHEN and CDR2 SYDVKM. The CDR3 is 16 amino acids. The CDR3 loop is CASSLGPGGANTEAFF. CDR3 nucleotide sequence: TGTGCCAGCAGTTTGGGGCCAGGGGGTGCTAACACTGAGGCTTTCTTT.

This clone has just one count. This chain joins TRBV7-2 and TRBJ2-7; weak D call: TRBD1 (6 bases). The CDR3 is 16 residues long. Trimming left V 4 bases short and J 2 bases short, with 18 bases between. The germline V gene encodes CDR1 SGHTA and CDR2 FQGNSA. Written as DNA, the CDR3 is TGTGCCAGCAGCTCCAAGAGGGGGTCAGGGACCTACGAGCAGTACTTC. This sequence encodes CASSSKRGSGTYEQYF.

The chain uses TRBV27 and TRBJ2-7, with 8 bases fitting TRBD2. This CDR3 spans 18 amino acids. The trim removed 3 bases at V and 8 bases at J, leaving 21 bases unmatched. Germline V gives CDR1 MNHEY, CDR2 SMNVEV (reference sequence). DNA for the CDR3: TGTGCCAGCAGTTTCTCCGCGGGGGGACCGGGGTTGCTACGGAAGCAGTACTTC. This translates into CASSFSAGGPGLLRKQYF.

V usage is TRBV9 and J usage is TRBJ2-5; 8 bases are shared with TRBD2. V lost 2 bases to trimming and J lost 1 base; unmatched junction nucleotides: 4. The CDR3 consists of 15 residues. CDR1 SGDLS and CDR2 YYNGEE come from the germline V gene. CDR3 loop: CASSVDGGAQETQYF. The CDR3 coding sequence is TGTGCCAGCAGCGTCGACGGGGGGGCCCAAGAGACCCAGTACTTC. The variable domain in full, with the rest retrieved from reference TRBV9 and TRBJ2-5, is DSGVTQTPKHLITATGQRVTLRCSPRSGDLSVYWYQQSLDQGLQFLIQYYNGEERAKGNILERFSAQQFPDLHSELNLSSLELGDSALYFCASSVDGGAQETQYFGPGTRLLVL.